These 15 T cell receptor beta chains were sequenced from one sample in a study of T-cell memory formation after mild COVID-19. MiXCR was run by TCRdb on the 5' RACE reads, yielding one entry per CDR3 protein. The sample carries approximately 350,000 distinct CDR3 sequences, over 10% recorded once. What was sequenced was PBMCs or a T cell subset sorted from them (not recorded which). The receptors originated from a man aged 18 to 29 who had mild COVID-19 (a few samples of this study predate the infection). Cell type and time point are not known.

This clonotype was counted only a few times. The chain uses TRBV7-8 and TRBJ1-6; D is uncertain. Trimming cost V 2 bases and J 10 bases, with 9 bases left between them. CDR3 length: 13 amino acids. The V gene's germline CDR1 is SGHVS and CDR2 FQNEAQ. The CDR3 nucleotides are TGTGCCAGCAGCTTATTCGTGGTCTCACCCCTCCACTTT. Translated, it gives CASSLFVVSPLHF.

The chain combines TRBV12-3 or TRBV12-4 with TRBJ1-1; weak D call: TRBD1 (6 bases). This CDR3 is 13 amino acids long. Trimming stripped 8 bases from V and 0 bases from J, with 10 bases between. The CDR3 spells CASEWGLNTEAFF. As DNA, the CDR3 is TGTGCCAGCGAGTGGGGGCTGAACACTGAAGCTTTCTTT.

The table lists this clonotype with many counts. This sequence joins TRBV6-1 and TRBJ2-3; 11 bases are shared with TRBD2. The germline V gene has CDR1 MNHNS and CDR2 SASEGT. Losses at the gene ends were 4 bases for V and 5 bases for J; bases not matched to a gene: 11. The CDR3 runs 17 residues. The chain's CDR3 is CASSGRLTSGELDTQYF. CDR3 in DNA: TGTGCCAGCAGTGGCCGTTTGACTAGCGGGGAATTAGATACGCAGTATTTT.

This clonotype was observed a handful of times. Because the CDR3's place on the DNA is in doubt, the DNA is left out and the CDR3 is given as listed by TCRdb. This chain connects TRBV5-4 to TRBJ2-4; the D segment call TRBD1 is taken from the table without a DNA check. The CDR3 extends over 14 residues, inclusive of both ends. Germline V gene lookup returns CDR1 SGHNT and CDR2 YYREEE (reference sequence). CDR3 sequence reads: CASSFGPGENIQYF.

DNA for the CDR3: TGTGCCAGCAGCCGTCCCCCCGGGTTGAGCTACACCTTC. It yields the protein CASSRPPGLSYTF. The chain links TRBV7-2 to TRBJ1-2; the D is unclear. V was trimmed by 5 bases and J by 9 bases, leaving 16 bases between them. The germline V gene encodes CDR1 SGHTA and CDR2 FQGNSA. The CDR3 runs to 13 residues.

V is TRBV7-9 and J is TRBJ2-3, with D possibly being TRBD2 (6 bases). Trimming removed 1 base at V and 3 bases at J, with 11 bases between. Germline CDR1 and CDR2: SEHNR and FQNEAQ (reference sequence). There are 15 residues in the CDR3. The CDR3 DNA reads TGTGCCAGCAGCTTAGACGGGGGAGTGACAGATACGCAGTATTTT. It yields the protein CASSLDGGVTDTQYF.

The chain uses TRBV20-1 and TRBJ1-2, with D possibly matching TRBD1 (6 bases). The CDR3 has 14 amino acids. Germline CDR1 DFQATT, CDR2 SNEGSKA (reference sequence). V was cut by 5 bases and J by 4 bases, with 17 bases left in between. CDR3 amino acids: CSAGEGGASYGYTF. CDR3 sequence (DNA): TGCAGTGCTGGTGAAGGGGGAGCCTCCTATGGCTACACCTTC.

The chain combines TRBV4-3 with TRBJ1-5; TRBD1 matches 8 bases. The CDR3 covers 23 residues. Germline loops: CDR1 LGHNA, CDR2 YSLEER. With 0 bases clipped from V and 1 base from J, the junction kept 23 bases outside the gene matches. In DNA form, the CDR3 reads TGCGCCAGCAGCCAAGATCTGCCAGGGGGCGTTCTCCTTAACTTCGGGAGCAATCAGCCCCAGCATTTT. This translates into CASSQDLPGGVLLNFGSNQPQHF.

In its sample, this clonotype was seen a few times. Written as DNA, the CDR3 is TGTGCCATCAGTCGCGGGGGGCCCGATTCCTACGAGCAGTACGTC. It encodes CAISRGGPDSYEQYV. This chain connects TRBV10-3 to TRBJ2-7; 8 bases match TRBD2. This CDR3 has 15 amino acids. CDR1 is ENHRY and CDR2 is SYGVKD in the germline V gene. The V segment lost 5 bases and the J segment 1 base; nucleotides outside the gene matches: 7.

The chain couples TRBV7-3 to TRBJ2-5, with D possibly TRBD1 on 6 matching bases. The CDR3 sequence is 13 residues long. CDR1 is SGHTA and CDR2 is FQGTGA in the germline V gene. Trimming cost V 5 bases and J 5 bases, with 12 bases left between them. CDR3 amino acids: CASSQEGVETQYF. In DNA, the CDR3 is TGTGCCAGCAGCCAAGAGGGGGTGGAGACCCAGTACTTC.

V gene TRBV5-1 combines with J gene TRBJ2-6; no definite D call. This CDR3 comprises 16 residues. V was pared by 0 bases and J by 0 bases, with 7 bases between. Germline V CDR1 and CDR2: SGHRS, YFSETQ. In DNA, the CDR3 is TGCGCCAGCAGCTTGGGAGATAGCTCTGGGGCCAACGTCCTGACTTTC. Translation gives CASSLGDSSGANVLTF. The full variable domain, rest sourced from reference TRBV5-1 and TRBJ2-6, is KAGVTQTPRYLIKTRGQQVTLSCSPISGHRSVSWYQQTPGQGLQFLFEYFSETQRNKGNFPGRFSGRQFSNSRSEMNVSTLELGDSALYLCASSLGDSSGANVLTFGAGSRLTVL.

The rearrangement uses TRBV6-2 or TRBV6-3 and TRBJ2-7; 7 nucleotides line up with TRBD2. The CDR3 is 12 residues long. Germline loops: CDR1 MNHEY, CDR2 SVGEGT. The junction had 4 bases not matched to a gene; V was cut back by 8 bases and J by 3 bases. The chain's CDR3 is CASGGGIYEQYV. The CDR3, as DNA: TGTGCCAGCGGGGGGGGGATCTACGAGCAGTACGTC.

Here the CDR3 DNA reads TGTGCCAGCAGTGAAGCAGGGTCCACATACCTTAACTATGGCTACACCTTC. This translates into CASSEAGSTYLNYGYTF. The chain employs TRBV2 and TRBJ1-2, with no clear D. The CDR3 is 17 residues long. Germline CDR1 and CDR2: SNHLY and FYNNEI. V was shortened by 0 bases and J by 1 base, with 15 bases between the two germline ends.

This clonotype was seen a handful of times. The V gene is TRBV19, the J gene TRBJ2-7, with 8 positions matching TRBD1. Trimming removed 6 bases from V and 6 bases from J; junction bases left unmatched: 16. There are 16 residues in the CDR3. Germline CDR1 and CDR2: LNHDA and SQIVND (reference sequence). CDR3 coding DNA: TGTGCCAGTAGCCCAGCCGGGCGGACAGGGTCATTCGAGCAGTACTTC. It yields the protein CASSPAGRTGSFEQYF.

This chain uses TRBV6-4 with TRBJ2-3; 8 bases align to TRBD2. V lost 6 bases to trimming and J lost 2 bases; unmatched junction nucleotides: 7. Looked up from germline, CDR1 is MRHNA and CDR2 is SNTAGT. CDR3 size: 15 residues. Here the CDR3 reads CASSRTSTNTDTQYF. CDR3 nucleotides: TGTGCCAGCAGCCGGACTAGCACGAACACAGATACGCAGTATTTT.